The 4 T cell receptor beta chains below come from one sample, sequenced in a study of shared clonotypes between healthy human individuals. Repertoires were generated with immunoSEQ multiplex PCR, while TCRdb's copy carries only in-frame clones and drops some. The data contain 2.5 million or so clones, around 94% of them singletons. The sample taken for sequencing was naive CD4+ T cells sorted from blood. Sample subset: CD45RA+ positively selected. The receptor source for this set is a man aged 18-30 years in good health.

V and J are TRBV30 and TRBJ2-7; D not certain. The CDR3 is 13 amino acids. Trimming removed 3 bases from V and 1 base from J, with 10 bases in between. Germline CDR1 reads GTSNPN; CDR2 reads SVGIG (reference sequence). CDR3 in DNA: TGTGCCTGGAGGATAAAGGGTTCCTACGAGCAGTACTTC. This gives the protein CAWRIKGSYEQYF.

This chain connects TRBV19 to TRBJ1-5; weak D call: TRBD1 (6 bases). This CDR3 spans 16 amino acids. Germline-derived CDR1 and CDR2 are LNHDA and SQIVND (reference sequence). V lost 6 bases to trimming and J lost 2 bases, with 17 bases between them. CDR3 nucleotide sequence: TGTGCCAGTAGCTTTACGTACAGGGTCCGCAATCAGCCCCAGCATTTT. As protein: CASSFTYRVRNQPQHF.

The chain employs TRBV28 and TRBJ1-2; unclear D gene. Trimming removed 2 bases at V and 8 bases at J, with 6 bases between. The length of the CDR3 is 11 residues. CDR1 is MDHEN and CDR2 is SYDVKM in the germline V gene. The CDR3 coding sequence is TGTGCCAGCAGTTTAAACGGCGGCTACACCTTC. This sequence encodes CASSLNGGYTF.

The chain couples TRBV5-4 to TRBJ2-5; D is unclear. Trimming took 0 bases from V and 6 from J, leaving 3 bases between them. Looked up from germline, CDR1 is SGHNT and CDR2 is YYREEE (reference sequence). The CDR3 runs to 11 residues. CDR3 residues: CASSLEKTQYF. CDR3 nucleotides: TGTGCCAGCAGCTTGGAGAAGACCCAGTACTTC.